This T cell receptor (beta chain) emerged from a study of T-cell reconstitution after alpha-beta-depleted transplantation in children. Preparation of the TCRbeta library involved a method that used unique molecular identifiers. Via MiXCR, TCRdb re-called the PCR reads, giving one row per CDR3 protein. This table holds about 460,000 distinct CDR3 sequences, about an eighth found once. Worth noting for this clonotype: Its antigen remains unknown.

Per the germline V gene, CDR1 is DFQATT and CDR2 is SNEGSKA (reference sequence). The V segment lost 1 base and the J segment 2 bases; nucleotides outside the gene matches: 9. The CDR3 sequence is 16 residues long. General study findings and limits: From newly produced T cells came most of the T-cell counts and diversity one year after transplant. Several hundred expanded graft clones reportedly gave rise to the alpha-beta T cells present about two months after transplant. Day-60 TCRbeta diversity that was high in some patients was derived from surviving recipient T cells and thymic progenitors.

The chain employs TRBV20-1 and TRBJ2-3, with TRBD2 matching over 7 bases. The sample was PBMCs, mostly from graft donor cells, taken 180 days after TCRalphabeta/CD19-depleted stem cell transplant. The receptor's source is a female patient aged 2 to 10 who had a stem cell transplant for aplastic anemia, so the T cells may come from the graft donor. Here the CDR3 reads CSARGSAGRDTDTQYF. In nucleotides, the CDR3 is TGCAGTGCTAGAGGTTCAGCGGGGAGGGACACAGATACGCAGTATTTT.